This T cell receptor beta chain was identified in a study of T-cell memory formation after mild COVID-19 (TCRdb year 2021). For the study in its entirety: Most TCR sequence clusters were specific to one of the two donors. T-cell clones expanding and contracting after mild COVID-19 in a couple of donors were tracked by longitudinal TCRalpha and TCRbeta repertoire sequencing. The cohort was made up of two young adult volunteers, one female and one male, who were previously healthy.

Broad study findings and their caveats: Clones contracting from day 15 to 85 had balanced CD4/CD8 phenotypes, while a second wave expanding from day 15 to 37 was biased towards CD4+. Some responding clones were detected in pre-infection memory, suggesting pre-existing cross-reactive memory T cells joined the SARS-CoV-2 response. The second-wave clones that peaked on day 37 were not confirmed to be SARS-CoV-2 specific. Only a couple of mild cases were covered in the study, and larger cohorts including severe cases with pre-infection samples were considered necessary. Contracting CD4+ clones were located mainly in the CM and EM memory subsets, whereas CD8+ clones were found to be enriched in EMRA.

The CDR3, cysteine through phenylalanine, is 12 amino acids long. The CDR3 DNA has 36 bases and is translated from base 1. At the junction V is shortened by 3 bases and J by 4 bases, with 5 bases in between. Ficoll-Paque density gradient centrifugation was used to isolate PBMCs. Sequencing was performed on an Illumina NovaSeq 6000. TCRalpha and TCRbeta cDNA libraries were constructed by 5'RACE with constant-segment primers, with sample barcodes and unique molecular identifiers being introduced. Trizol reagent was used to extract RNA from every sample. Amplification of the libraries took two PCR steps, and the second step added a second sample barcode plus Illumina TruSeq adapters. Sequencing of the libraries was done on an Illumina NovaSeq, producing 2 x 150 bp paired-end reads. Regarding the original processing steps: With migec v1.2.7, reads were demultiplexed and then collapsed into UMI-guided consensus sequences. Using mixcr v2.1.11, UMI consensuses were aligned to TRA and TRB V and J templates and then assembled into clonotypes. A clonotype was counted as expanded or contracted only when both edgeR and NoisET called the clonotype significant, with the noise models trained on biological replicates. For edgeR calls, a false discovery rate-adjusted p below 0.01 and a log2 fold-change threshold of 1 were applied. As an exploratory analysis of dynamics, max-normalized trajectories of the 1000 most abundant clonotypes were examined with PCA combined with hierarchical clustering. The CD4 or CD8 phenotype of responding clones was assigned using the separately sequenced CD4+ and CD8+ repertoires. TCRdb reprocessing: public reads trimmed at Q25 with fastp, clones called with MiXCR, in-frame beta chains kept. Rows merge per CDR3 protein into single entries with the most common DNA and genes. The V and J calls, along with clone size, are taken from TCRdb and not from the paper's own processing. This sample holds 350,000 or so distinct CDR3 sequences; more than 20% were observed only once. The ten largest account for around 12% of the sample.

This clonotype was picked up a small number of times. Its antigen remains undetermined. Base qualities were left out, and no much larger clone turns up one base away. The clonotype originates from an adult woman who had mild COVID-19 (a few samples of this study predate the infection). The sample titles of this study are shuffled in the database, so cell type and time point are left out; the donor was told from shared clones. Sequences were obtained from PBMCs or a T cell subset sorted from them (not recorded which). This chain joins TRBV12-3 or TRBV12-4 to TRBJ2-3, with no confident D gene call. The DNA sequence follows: TGTGCCAGCAGTTTCTATTCAGATACGCAGTATTTT. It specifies CASSFYSDTQYF.